Following are 20 T cell receptor beta chains from one sample sequenced in a study of cytomegalovirus exposure and HLA in healthy donors. Researchers ran the PCR with 60 Vbeta and 13 Jbeta primers. This table comes from immunoSEQ multiplex PCR, and its TCRdb copy is limited to in-frame clones, with some not included. The sample includes 150,000 or so clones, under 85% of them seen just once. Material for sequencing was PBMCs. The source of these receptors is a human donor in good health.

The chain carries TRBV29-1 and TRBJ2-5; the match to TRBD2 covers 7 bases. The J segment lost 9 bases and the V segment lost 7 bases, leaving 14 bases of the junction unmatched. The germline V gene has CDR1 SQVTM and CDR2 ANQGSEA. This CDR3 region has 13 residues. For the CDR3, the DNA is TGCAGCGCAGAGGGCGGCTGGGGAGGGTCCCAGTACTTC. It translates to CSAEGGWGGSQYF.

This clone is a singleton in its sample. The chain couples TRBV9 to TRBJ2-2; D gene ambiguous. The CDR3 totals 16 residues. Germline loops: CDR1 SGDLS, CDR2 YYNGEE. V lost 0 bases and J lost 0, with 9 bases in between. Written as DNA, the CDR3 is TGTGCCAGCAGCGTAGAAGCCATTTCGAACACCGGGGAGCTGTTTTTT. Translation: CASSVEAISNTGELFF.

This chain uses TRBV7-3 with TRBJ2-2; D gene ambiguous. Germline V gene lookup returns CDR1 SGHTA and CDR2 FQGTGA. V was shortened by 4 bases and J by 3 bases, with 6 bases between the two germline ends. The CDR3 totals 13 residues. DNA for the CDR3: TGTGCCAGCAGCTCTACGTACACCGGGGAGCTGTTTTTT. Protein sequence: CASSSTYTGELFF.

V and J are TRBV5-1 and TRBJ2-2; the match to TRBD2 covers 8 bases. The CDR3 has 16 amino acids. J gave up 4 bases and V 1 base, and 6 bases lay outside the gene matches. Germline loops: CDR1 SGHRS, CDR2 YFSETQ. The DNA for the CDR3 is TGCGCCAGCAGCTTGTTAACGGGGGGGAGCACCGGGGAGCTGTTTTTT. Translated, it gives CASSLLTGGSTGELFF. Based on the CDR3 plus reference TRBV5-1 and TRBJ2-2, the full variable domain is KAGVTQTPRYLIKTRGQQVTLSCSPISGHRSVSWYQQTPGQGLQFLFEYFSETQRNKGNFPGRFSGRQFSNSRSEMNVSTLELGDSALYLCASSLLTGGSTGELFFGEGSRLTVL.

The J gene is TRBJ2-2, the V gene TRBV7-9; D unclear. This CDR3 comprises 13 residues. Germline CDR1 is SEHNR and CDR2 is FQNEAQ (reference sequence). Trimming stripped 5 bases from V and 1 base from J, with 5 bases between. The CDR3 spells CASSPGNTGELFF. CDR3 bases: TGTGCCAGCAGCCCAGGGAACACCGGGGAGCTGTTTTTT.

V is TRBV6-1 and J is TRBJ1-1; 8 nucleotides match TRBD1. The germline V gene encodes CDR1 MNHNS and CDR2 SASEGT. The J segment lost 5 bases and the V segment lost 8 bases, leaving 7 bases of the junction unmatched. The length of the CDR3 is 13 residues. In DNA, the CDR3 is TGTGCCAGCGAGGGACAGGTGAGGACTGAAGCTTTCTTT. Protein sequence: CASEGQVRTEAFF.

The chain is built from TRBV29-1 and TRBJ2-2, with TRBD1 identical over 10 bases. With 5 bases clipped from V and 4 bases from J, the junction kept 4 bases outside the gene matches. Germline V lookup: CDR1 SQVTM, CDR2 ANQGSEA. The CDR3 is made up of 14 amino acids. The CDR3 region has the DNA TGCAGCGTTAGGGACAGGGGTGGCACCGGGGAGCTGTTTTTT. Its translation is CSVRDRGGTGELFF.

This clone was found once. V usage is TRBV13 and J usage is TRBJ2-1; 15 bases match TRBD2. Trimming cost V 5 bases and J 7 bases; bases outside gene matches: 3. This CDR3 region has 15 residues. Germline V gene data show CDR1 as PRHDT and CDR2 as FYEKMQ (reference sequence). CDR3 in DNA: TGTGCCAGCAGCGCCGGGACTAGCGGGGGGAATGAGCAGTTCTTC. Its protein is CASSAGTSGGNEQFF.

The chain joins TRBV5-6 to TRBJ1-3; maybe TRBD1 (6 bases). V lost 4 bases and J 4 bases, leaving 12 bases between the germline ends. CDR1 and CDR2 (germline): SGHDT, YYEEEE. The CDR3 spans 14 residues. The CDR3: CASSPGAQGNTIYF. The CDR3 DNA reads as TGTGCCAGCAGCCCAGGGGCTCAAGGAAACACCATATATTTT.

The chain carries TRBV4-3 and TRBJ1-1; D is undetermined. This CDR3 region has 16 residues. Germline V lookup: CDR1 LGHNA, CDR2 YSLEER. V was shortened by 6 bases and J by 0 bases, with 17 bases between the two germline ends. CDR3 in DNA: TGCGCCAGCAGTTCCGGACGGGGAAAAATGAACACTGAAGCTTTCTTT. Residues: CASSSGRGKMNTEAFF.

This clone was picked up one time. The chain links TRBV6-6 to TRBJ1-1; D is unresolved. Trimming removed 6 bases from V and 11 bases from J, with 13 bases in between. Germline values: CDR1 MNHNY, CDR2 SVGAGI (reference sequence). The CDR3 totals 11 residues. CDR3 nucleotide sequence: TGTGCCAGCAGCACCAGGTTCCCGGCTTTCTTT. Translated, it gives CASSTRFPAFF.

The rearrangement links TRBV10-2 to TRBJ1-5; 7 bases line up with TRBD1. This CDR3 comprises 12 residues. Unmatched junction bases numbered 2, after V lost 7 bases and J lost 5 bases. In germline, CDR1 is WSHSY, CDR2 SAAADI. The CDR3 DNA sequence: TGCGCCAGCACAGGGGGGCATCAGCCCCAGCATTTT. Amino acid sequence: CASTGGHQPQHF.

This clone was seen a handful of times. The chain combines TRBV18 with TRBJ1-1, with 7 nucleotides matching TRBD1. Germline CDR1 reads KGHSH; CDR2 reads LQKENI. The CDR3 has 16 amino acids. V shed 2 bases, J shed 3 bases, and the junction held 9 bases outside the gene matches. CDR3 in amino acids: CASSPMGGRGDTEAFF. The CDR3 nucleotides read TGTGCCAGCTCACCAATGGGGGGCAGGGGGGACACTGAAGCTTTCTTT.

V usage is TRBV6-6 and J usage is TRBJ1-5; D not resolved. Trimming stripped 5 bases from V and 5 bases from J, with 7 bases between. The length of the CDR3 is 12 residues. Germline loops: CDR1 MNHNY, CDR2 SVGAGI (reference sequence). CDR3 nucleotides: TGTGCCAGCAGTGCCTCGGATCAGCCCCAGCATTTT. This gives the protein CASSASDQPQHF.

This sequence joins TRBV29-1 and TRBJ2-2, with a possible D match to TRBD2 (6 bases). This CDR3 region has 15 residues. The V gene's germline CDR1 is SQVTM and CDR2 ANQGSEA. The ends were cut back, 5 bases at V and 1 base at J, with 14 bases in the middle. CDR3 amino acids: CSVTSGLRNTGELFF. CDR3 DNA sequence: TGCAGCGTTACGTCGGGACTGAGGAACACCGGGGAGCTGTTTTTT.

The rearrangement uses TRBV9 and TRBJ1-1, with a tentative D call TRBD1 (6 bases). Germline loops: CDR1 SGDLS, CDR2 YYNGEE. CDR3 size: 16 residues. V was pared by 3 bases and J by 0 bases, with 15 bases between. The CDR3 spells CASSALGDIMNTEAFF. Here the CDR3 DNA reads TGTGCCAGCAGCGCCCTCGGGGACATCATGAACACTGAAGCTTTCTTT.

The chain is built from TRBV18 and TRBJ1-6; TRBD1 aligns across 7 bases. From germline, CDR1 is KGHSH and CDR2 LQKENI. With 3 bases clipped from V and 7 bases from J, the junction kept 3 bases outside the gene matches. This CDR3 has 14 amino acids. The CDR3 DNA is TGTGCCAGCTCACCCCCGGGACAGAATTCACCCCTCCACTTT. Protein sequence: CASSPPGQNSPLHF.

The V gene is TRBV6-1, the J gene TRBJ1-1, with 8 bases identical to TRBD1. The CDR3 is made up of 14 amino acids. Trimming removed 2 bases from V and 5 bases from J; junction bases left unmatched: 4. Germline lookup yields CDR1 MNHNS and CDR2 SASEGT. CDR3 DNA sequence: TGTGCCAGCAGTGAATCCAGGGGGCTGACTGAAGCTTTCTTT. Translating it yields CASSESRGLTEAFF.

This clone appeared a single time. This CDR3 reads CASSQDKTGSEAFF. As DNA, the CDR3 is TGCGCCAGCAGCCAAGATAAAACCGGTAGCGAAGCTTTCTTT. The chain links TRBV4-3 to TRBJ1-1; D gene ambiguous. Between the trimmed V and J ends, which lost 0 bases and 8 bases, there was a span of 13 bases. Germline loops: CDR1 LGHNA, CDR2 YSLEER. The CDR3 covers 14 residues.

J is TRBJ1-2 and V is TRBV5-6; TRBD1 aligns across 8 bases. The CDR3 totals 15 residues. After removal of 2 bases from V and 0 bases from J, the junction contained 3 bases not matched to a gene. From germline, CDR1 is SGHDT and CDR2 YYEEEE. As DNA, the CDR3 is TGTGCCAGCAGCTTCGGGACAGGATCTAACTATGGCTACACCTTC. Its translation is CASSFGTGSNYGYTF.